This TCR beta chain appears in the sequencing data of a study of sequential checkpoint blockade in melanoma. Overall study: After both sequences, patients received maintenance nivolumab.

The trim removed 4 bases at V and 1 base at J, leaving 9 bases unmatched. Germline assignment: CDR1 SGDLS and CDR2 YYNGEE. The CDR3 sequence is 18 residues long. Repertoires were generated with immunoSEQ multiplex PCR, while TCRdb's copy carries only in-frame clones and drops some. The sample contains more than 10,000 clones, about 71% of which appear only once. Stated treatment: randomized to nivolumab then ipilimumab (arm A) or the reverse (arm B). Patients had received no earlier DNA-damaging chemotherapy. From thawed PBMCs, live CD3+CD8+ cells negative for CD19 and CD56 were sorted. This clone was seen more than once but under ten times.

The sequence was obtained from a human donor with melanoma. The source was CD8+ T cells sorted from blood (inferred from file names), collected from a patient given nivolumab and ipilimumab in sequence. This chain links TRBV9 with TRBJ2-2; 11 bases align to TRBD2. The DNA of the CDR3 is TGTGCCAGCAGCTTACGAGGTAGCGGGGGGGTGAACACCGGGGAGCTGTTTTTT. Protein sequence: CASSLRGSGGVNTGELFF.